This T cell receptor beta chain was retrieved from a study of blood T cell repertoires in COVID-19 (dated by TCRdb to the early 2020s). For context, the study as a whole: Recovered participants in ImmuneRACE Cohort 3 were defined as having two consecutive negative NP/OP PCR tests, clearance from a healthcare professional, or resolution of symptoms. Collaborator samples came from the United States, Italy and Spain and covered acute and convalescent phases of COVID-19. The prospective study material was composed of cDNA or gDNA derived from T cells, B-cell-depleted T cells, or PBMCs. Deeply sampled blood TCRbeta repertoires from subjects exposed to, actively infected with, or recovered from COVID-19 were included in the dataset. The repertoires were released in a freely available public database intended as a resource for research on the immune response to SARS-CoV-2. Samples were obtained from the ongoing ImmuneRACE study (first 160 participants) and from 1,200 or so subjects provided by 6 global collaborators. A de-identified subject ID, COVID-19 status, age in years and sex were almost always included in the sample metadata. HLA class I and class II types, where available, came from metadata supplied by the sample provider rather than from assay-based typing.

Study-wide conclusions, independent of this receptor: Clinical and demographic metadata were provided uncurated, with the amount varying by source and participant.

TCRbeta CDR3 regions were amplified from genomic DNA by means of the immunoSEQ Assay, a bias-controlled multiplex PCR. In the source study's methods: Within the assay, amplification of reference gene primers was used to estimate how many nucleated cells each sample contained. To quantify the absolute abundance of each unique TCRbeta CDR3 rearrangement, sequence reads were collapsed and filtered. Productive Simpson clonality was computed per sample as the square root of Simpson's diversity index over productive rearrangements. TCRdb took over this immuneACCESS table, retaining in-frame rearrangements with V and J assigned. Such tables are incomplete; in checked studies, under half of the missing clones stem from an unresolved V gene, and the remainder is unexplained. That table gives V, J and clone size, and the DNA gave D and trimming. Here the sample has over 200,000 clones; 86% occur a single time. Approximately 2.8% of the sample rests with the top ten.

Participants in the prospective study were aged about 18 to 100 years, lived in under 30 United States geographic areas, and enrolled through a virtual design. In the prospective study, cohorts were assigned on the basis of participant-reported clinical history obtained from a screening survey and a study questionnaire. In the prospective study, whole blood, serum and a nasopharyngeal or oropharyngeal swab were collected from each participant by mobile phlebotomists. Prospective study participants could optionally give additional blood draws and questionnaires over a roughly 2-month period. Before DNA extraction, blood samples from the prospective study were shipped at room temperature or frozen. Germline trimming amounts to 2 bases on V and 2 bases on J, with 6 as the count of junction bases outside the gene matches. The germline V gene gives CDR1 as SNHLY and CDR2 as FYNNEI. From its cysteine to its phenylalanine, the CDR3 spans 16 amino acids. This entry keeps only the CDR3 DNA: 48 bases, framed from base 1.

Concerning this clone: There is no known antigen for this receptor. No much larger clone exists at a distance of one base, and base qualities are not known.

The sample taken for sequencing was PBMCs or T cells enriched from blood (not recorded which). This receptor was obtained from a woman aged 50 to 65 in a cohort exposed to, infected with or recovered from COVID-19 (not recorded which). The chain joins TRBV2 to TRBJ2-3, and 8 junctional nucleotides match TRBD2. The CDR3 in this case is CASSELAGMVTDTQYF. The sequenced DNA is TGTGCCAGCAGTGAACTAGCGGGTATGGTCACAGATACGCAGTATTTT.